These 3 T cell receptor beta chains share one sample of origin, sequenced in a study of cytomegalovirus exposure and HLA in healthy donors. The protocol was immunoSEQ multiplex PCR, while the TCRdb copy is restricted to in-frame clones and leaves out a portion. The sample lists under 200,000 clones; approximately 96% were seen once. The sample was PBMCs. These TCRs come from a woman in her late teens or twenties in good health and CMV-seronegative.

The chain carries TRBV27 and TRBJ2-1, with D possibly matching TRBD1 (5 bases). Germline assignment: CDR1 MNHEY and CDR2 SMNVEV (reference sequence). Trimming left V 3 bases short and J 3 bases short, with 6 bases between. This CDR3 region has 13 residues. CDR3 loop: CASSLGHYNEQFF. CDR3 bases: TGTGCCAGCAGTTTGGGGCACTACAATGAGCAGTTCTTC.

This clone has just one count. The V and J genes are TRBV7-2 and TRBJ2-7; possibly TRBD1 for D (6 bases). This CDR3 region has 14 residues. Looked up from germline, CDR1 is SGHTA and CDR2 is FQGNSA. Trimming took 5 bases from V and 3 from J, leaving 14 bases between them. The CDR3 region has the DNA TGTGCCAGCAGCCCATACAGGGTAGGCTACGAGCAGTACTTC. It encodes CASSPYRVGYEQYF. The full variable domain, rest sourced from reference TRBV7-2 and TRBJ2-7, is GAGVSQSPSNKVTEKGKDVELRCDPISGHTALYWYRQSLGQGLEFLIYFQGNSAPDKSGLPSDRFSAERTGGSVSTLTIQRTQQEDSAVYLCASSPYRVGYEQYFGPGTRLTVT.

This chain uses TRBV6-1 with TRBJ1-2; D is perhaps TRBD1 (6 bases). The CDR3 spans 15 residues. V dropped 6 bases and J dropped 3 bases, with 17 bases sitting between them. The V gene's germline CDR1 is MNHNS and CDR2 SASEGT. The CDR3 loop reads CASRSSTGGYYGYTF. The CDR3 DNA is TGTGCCAGCAGGTCCTCGACGGGGGGCTACTATGGCTACACCTTC.